This T cell receptor beta chain was retrieved from a study of T-cell memory formation after mild COVID-19. Overall study: Among the donors, TCR clusters were largely specific to each donor.

Study-wide results and caveats: Memory from before infection featured some responding clones, which suggests cross-reactive memory joined.

This clonotype was detected a few times. Its cognate antigen is unknown. CDR1 is MGHDK and CDR2 is SYGVNS in the germline V gene. CDR3 size: 13 residues. V was pared by 3 bases and J by 1 base, with 6 bases between. From 5'RACE with constant-segment primers came TCR alpha and TCR beta cDNA libraries that carried sample barcodes and UMIs. MiXCR was run by TCRdb on the 5' RACE reads, yielding one entry per CDR3 protein. This table holds about 140,000 distinct CDR3 sequences, 14% found once. Sequencing used PBMCs or a T cell subset sorted from them (not recorded which). The source is an adult woman who had mild COVID-19 (a few samples of this study predate the infection). Cell type and time point are not known. The gene calls are TRBV25-1 and TRBJ1-1, with D possibly TRBD1 on 5 matching bases. CDR3 coding DNA: TGTGCCAGCAGTGATGGGGCGAACACTGAAGCTTTCTTT. Encoded protein: CASSDGANTEAFF.